This TCR beta chain originates from a study of post-analysis software for immune sequencing data. Study-wide background: Relapsing-remitting, secondary progressive and progressive-relapsing courses of multiple sclerosis were included.

The CDR3 contains 14 residues. Between the trimmed V and J ends, which lost 1 base and 4 bases, there was a span of 9 bases. The V gene's germline CDR1 is SGHTA and CDR2 FQGTGA. Overall study findings and caveats: Higher frequency in patients than in controls was seen for roughly 5 TRBV segments, with TRBV5-6, TRBV5-1 and TRBV20-1 among them. Diversity measured as normalized Chao1 was significantly lower in multiple sclerosis patients than in controls.

TCR beta libraries were prepared from cDNA with unique molecular identifiers. Researchers reported some 500,000 cDNA molecules coming from roughly 0.93 to 9.6 million T cells. Each CDR3 protein gets one entry after TCRdb re-called the PCR reads with MiXCR. The sample contains 650,000 to 900,000 distinct CDR3 sequences, about 45% of which appear only once. Regarding this clonotype: The target antigen is unknown.

The specimen was blood. This receptor was obtained from a girl aged 10 to 17 with multiple sclerosis. V usage is TRBV7-3 and J usage is TRBJ2-3; D is uncertain. CDR3 in amino acids: CASSLIGGADTQYF. CDR3 bases: TGTGCCAGCAGCTTAATAGGCGGCGCAGATACGCAGTATTTT.